The next 25 T cell receptor beta chains were all read from a single sample in a study of shared clonotypes between healthy human individuals. Sequencing used immunoSEQ multiplex PCR; TCRdb keeps in-frame clones, though not all of them. Of roughly 2.2 million clones in the sample, 85% to 95% were seen once. Sequenced sample: naive CD4+ T cells from PBMCs. Subset denoted: CD45RA+ positively selected. These receptors came from a young man in good health. Some clones in this sample may be carry-over from other donors' samples.

The chain recombines TRBV18 with TRBJ2-2, with 7 bases lining up with TRBD2. V was pared by 8 bases and J by 2 bases, with 8 bases of the junction left unmatched. The CDR3 covers 15 residues. Germline values: CDR1 KGHSH, CDR2 LQKENI. The CDR3 DNA sequence: TGTGCCAGCCCCGGGACTACCCCAAACACCGGGGAGCTGTTTTTT. Residues: CASPGTTPNTGELFF.

Details on this clone: The identical CDR3 is also encoded by other nucleotide sequences in the sample. The gene calls are TRBV2 and TRBJ2-5; D is unresolved. The V end was cut by 1 base, the J end by 4 bases, with 4 bases between. Looked up from germline, CDR1 is SNHLY and CDR2 is FYNNEI. This CDR3 comprises 12 residues. CDR3 protein: CASSEVPETQYF. Here the CDR3 DNA reads TGTGCCAGCAGTGAAGTGCCAGAGACCCAGTACTTC.

The V and J genes are TRBV7-7 and TRBJ2-2, with D maybe TRBD2 (6 bases). The V gene's germline CDR1 is SSHAT and CDR2 FNYEAQ (reference sequence). This CDR3 is 13 amino acids long. Trimming took off 5 bases at V and 6 bases at J, with 10 bases between the two ends. CDR3 loop: CASSPSGAGELFF. Here the CDR3 DNA reads TGTGCCAGCAGCCCTTCGGGGGCCGGGGAGCTGTTTTTT.

J is TRBJ2-7 and V is TRBV4-1; TRBD2 might be the D (5 bases). The germline V gene encodes CDR1 MGHRA and CDR2 YSYEKL. The ends were cut back, 6 bases at V and 2 bases at J, with 17 bases in the middle. The CDR3 runs to 15 residues. The CDR3 loop reads CASRSANTGTYEQYF. The CDR3 region has the DNA TGCGCCAGCAGAAGTGCGAATACCGGGACCTACGAGCAGTACTTC.

The chain links TRBV2 to TRBJ2-5; the D is unclear. This CDR3 spans 13 amino acids. V gave up 6 bases and J gave up 2 bases, with 10 bases separating them. Germline V gene data show CDR1 as SNHLY and CDR2 as FYNNEI. CDR3 region: CASSVTEQETQYF. DNA of the CDR3: TGTGCCAGCAGCGTAACAGAGCAAGAGACCCAGTACTTC.

This chain joins TRBV5-5 and TRBJ2-7, with 11 bases fitting TRBD1. CDR3 length equals 15 residues. CDR1 and CDR2 from the germline V gene are SGHKS and YYEKEE (reference sequence). After removal of 4 bases from V and 3 bases from J, the junction contained 6 bases not matched to a gene. CDR3 residues: CASSRGTGGIYEQYF. CDR3 coding DNA: TGTGCCAGCAGCCGGGGGACAGGGGGAATCTACGAGCAGTACTTC.

The chain links TRBV5-1 to TRBJ2-1; TRBD2 aligns across 15 bases. The CDR3 is made up of 16 amino acids. The V segment lost 2 bases and the J segment 10 bases; nucleotides outside the gene matches: 7. From germline, CDR1 is SGHRS and CDR2 YFSETQ. CDR3 nucleotide sequence: TGCGCCAGCAGCTTCGGGACTAGCGGGAGGAGGGACGAGCAGTTCTTC. Residues: CASSFGTSGRRDEQFF.

This chain uses TRBV9 with TRBJ2-1; 13 positions match TRBD2. Trimming removed 2 bases from V and 7 bases from J; junction bases left unmatched: 6. The CDR3 runs 16 residues. The germline V gene encodes CDR1 SGDLS and CDR2 YYNGEE. The CDR3 DNA is TGTGCCAGCAGCGTTGGGACTAGCGGGAAGGTTAATGAGCAGTTCTTC. Protein product: CASSVGTSGKVNEQFF.

The rearrangement links TRBV29-1 to TRBJ1-1; 9 bases map to TRBD1. Germline V gives CDR1 SQVTM, CDR2 ANQGSEA. The CDR3 has 15 residues. V was pared by 7 bases and J by 4 bases, with 13 bases of the junction left unmatched. CDR3 bases: TGCAGCGCCCAACCCGGGACAGGGTGGAGCACTGAAGCTTTCTTT. Encoded protein: CSAQPGTGWSTEAFF.

This clone has a handful of counts. CDR3 loop: CASRQTSSGELFF. The CDR3 DNA reads as TGTGCCAGCAGGCAGACTAGCTCCGGGGAGCTGTTTTTT. The chain uses TRBV14 and TRBJ2-2; 7 nucleotides agree with TRBD2. Germline loops: CDR1 SGHDN, CDR2 FVKESK. V lost 6 bases, J lost 6 bases, and 4 bases stayed unmatched. This CDR3 comprises 13 residues.

Concerning this clone: Other DNA sequences in this sample translate to the same CDR3. The V and J genes are TRBV5-4 and TRBJ2-3; 15 bases line up with TRBD2. The V gene's germline CDR1 is SGHNT and CDR2 YYREEE (reference sequence). This CDR3 region has 16 residues. The junction had 6 bases not matched to a gene; V was cut back by 4 bases and J by 6 bases. The CDR3 sequence: CASSTGTSGRTDTQYF. As DNA, the CDR3 is TGTGCCAGCAGCACGGGGACTAGCGGGAGGACGGATACGCAGTATTTT. Variable domain in full (rest from reference TRBV5-4 and TRBJ2-3): ETGVTQSPTHLIKTRGQQVTLRCSSQSGHNTVSWYQQALGQGPQFIFQYYREEENGRGNFPPRFSGLQFPNYSSELNVNALELDDSALYLCASSTGTSGRTDTQYFGPGTRLTVL.

The chain combines TRBV27 with TRBJ1-6, with D perhaps matching TRBD1 (6 bases). This CDR3 spans 16 amino acids. The germline V gene has CDR1 MNHEY and CDR2 SMNVEV (reference sequence). V gave up 3 bases and J gave up 7 bases, with 16 bases separating them. The CDR3 loop reads CASSFLDRLQNSPLHF. CDR3 bases: TGTGCCAGCAGTTTTCTCGACAGGCTTCAGAATTCACCCCTCCACTTT.

The chain has TRBV10-3 and TRBJ1-1, with D unresolved. CDR3 length equals 14 residues. V dropped 9 bases and J dropped 0 bases, with 14 bases sitting between them. Germline CDR1 and CDR2: ENHRY and SYGVKD. Here the CDR3 reads CAIASTAMNTEAFF. For the CDR3, the DNA is TGTGCCATTGCCTCTACAGCAATGAACACTGAAGCTTTCTTT.

The gene calls are TRBV7-2 and TRBJ2-7; TRBD1 matches at 11 bases. This CDR3 comprises 15 residues. The J segment lost 4 bases and the V segment lost 4 bases, leaving 6 bases of the junction unmatched. Germline V gives CDR1 SGHTA, CDR2 FQGNSA. For the CDR3, the DNA is TGTGCCAGCAGCTCCGCGGGACAGGGGGTGTACGAGCAGTACTTC. Residues: CASSSAGQGVYEQYF.

The chain has TRBV9 and TRBJ2-5; 11 bases line up with TRBD2. J was trimmed by 5 bases and V by 4 bases; bases with no gene match: 7. The CDR3 is 15 amino acids. Germline V gives CDR1 SGDLS, CDR2 YYNGEE. The CDR3 spells CASSQASGRQETQYF. The CDR3 region has the DNA TGTGCCAGCAGCCAGGCTAGCGGGAGGCAGGAGACCCAGTACTTC.

This rearrangement joins TRBV30 to TRBJ1-2; TRBD1 matches at 7 bases. The length of the CDR3 is 15 residues. V lost 5 bases, J lost 3 bases, and 12 bases stayed unmatched. Germline CDR1 GTSNPN, CDR2 SVGIG (reference sequence). The CDR3 DNA reads as TGTGCCTGGGTGGTAGGGGGCGCGGGGGACTATGGCTACACCTTC. Its translation: CAWVVGGAGDYGYTF. Filled out from reference TRBV30 and TRBJ1-2, the complete variable domain reads SQTIHQWPATLVQPVGSPLSLECTVEGTSNPNLYWYRQAAGRGLQLLFYSVGIGQISSEVPQNLSASRPQDRQFILSSKKLLLSDSGFYLCAWVVGGAGDYGYTFGSGTRLTVV.

The chain links TRBV12-5 to TRBJ2-3; the match to TRBD2 covers 9 bases. Germline loops: CDR1 LGHNT, CDR2 FRNRAP. The trim removed 6 bases at V and 4 bases at J, leaving 5 bases unmatched. This CDR3 has 14 residues. The CDR3 loop is CASGSSGRSDTQYF. CDR3 bases: TGTGCTAGTGGCTCCAGCGGGAGGTCAGATACGCAGTATTTT.

The chain joins TRBV9 to TRBJ2-7; D might be TRBD2 (5 bases). The length of the CDR3 is 13 residues. Germline lookup yields CDR1 SGDLS and CDR2 YYNGEE. Trimming pared 4 bases from V and 6 bases from J, leaving 14 bases between. The CDR3 DNA is TGTGCCAGCAGCCCCTCACTAGAGGGCGAGCAGTACTTC. Protein sequence: CASSPSLEGEQYF.

The chain's CDR3 is CASSHSMTASSYNEQFF. Written as DNA, the CDR3 is TGCGCCAGCAGCCACTCTATGACAGCGAGCTCCTACAATGAGCAGTTCTTC. The chain employs TRBV4-1 and TRBJ2-1, with TRBD1 as a possible D gene (5 bases). V gave up 3 bases and J gave up 0 bases, with 15 bases separating them. The length of the CDR3 is 17 residues. Germline V gives CDR1 MGHRA, CDR2 YSYEKL.

This chain connects TRBV9 to TRBJ1-1; D remains ambiguous. V was shortened by 0 bases and J by 6 bases, with 9 bases between the two germline ends. Germline lookup yields CDR1 SGDLS and CDR2 YYNGEE. The CDR3 extends over 13 amino acids. The CDR3 DNA sequence: TGTGCCAGCAGCGTAGAGGTAAACTCTGAAGCTTTCTTT. Amino acid sequence: CASSVEVNSEAFF.

V and J are TRBV2 and TRBJ1-2; D perhaps matches TRBD1 (5 bases). The germline gives CDR1 SNHLY, CDR2 FYNNEI. V gave up 5 bases and J gave up 8 bases, with 15 bases separating them. The CDR3 has 13 amino acids. Here the CDR3 reads CASSTRDAGGYTF. CDR3 nucleotide sequence: TGTGCCAGCAGTACTAGGGACGCCGGGGGCTACACCTTC.

The J gene is TRBJ2-3, the V gene TRBV5-4; 11 bases match TRBD2. Germline-derived CDR1 and CDR2 are SGHNT and YYREEE (reference sequence). After removal of 4 bases from V and 1 base from J, the junction contained 8 bases not matched to a gene. This CDR3 is 17 amino acids long. Here the CDR3 reads CASSPQLAGVGTDTQYF. The DNA of the CDR3 is TGTGCCAGCAGCCCTCAACTAGCGGGAGTGGGCACAGATACGCAGTATTTT.

The chain has TRBV6-6 and TRBJ1-1; D gene unclear. Trimming left V 6 bases short and J 4 bases short, with 15 bases between. The length of the CDR3 is 14 residues. CDR1 and CDR2 from the germline V gene are MNHNY and SVGAGI (reference sequence). The CDR3 region is CASRPTAGSTEAFF. CDR3 sequence (DNA): TGTGCCAGCAGACCTACAGCAGGAAGCACTGAAGCTTTCTTT.

In regard to this clone: Other DNA sequences of this sample code for an identical CDR3. The chain links TRBV5-6 to TRBJ2-5; TRBD1 matches 7 bases. V lost 1 base to trimming and J lost 4 bases; unmatched junction nucleotides: 4. CDR3 length: 14 amino acids. Germline values: CDR1 SGHDT, CDR2 YYEEEE. The CDR3 sequence is CASSLRQGGETQYF. The CDR3 nucleotides read TGTGCCAGCAGCTTGAGACAGGGTGGAGAGACCCAGTACTTC.

The CDR3 sequence is CASSFGQDYGYTF. The CDR3 region has the DNA TGTGCCAGCAGCTTTGGACAGGATTATGGCTACACCTTC. The chain recombines TRBV7-9 with TRBJ1-2; 7 nucleotides agree with TRBD1. J lost 5 bases, V lost 3 bases, and 3 bases had no gene match. Germline V CDR1 and CDR2: SEHNR, FQNEAQ (reference sequence). This CDR3 is built from 13 residues.